This T cell receptor (beta chain) was retrieved from a study of cytomegalovirus exposure and HLA in healthy donors. Regarding the study as a whole: Accounts indicate the classifier identified cytomegalovirus status with strong specificity and sensitivity. A later analysis reportedly identified an Asian-associated ancestry cluster as carrying fewer N-insertions than the roughly 700-donor mean.

PCR primers comprised 60 Vbeta and 13 Jbeta primers. Some clones are missing from TCRdb's copy, which holds only in-frame ones; the method was immunoSEQ multiplex PCR. This table lists some 30,000 clones. Each donor was healthy, and each was a bone marrow donor. A remark on this clone: The target antigen is unknown. Mismatch with germline at one junction end may stem from a read error.

Germline CDR1 LGHNA, CDR2 YSLEER. The CDR3 has 16 amino acids. The sequence derives from a man aged 35-49 years in good health and CMV-seronegative. Source material: PBMCs. The chain uses TRBV4-3 and TRBJ2-1; 9 positions agree with TRBD1. The CDR3 sequence: CASSQEGQGSDNEQFF. CDR3 coding DNA: TGCGCCAGCAGCCAAGAGGGACAGGGCTCCGACAATGAGCAGTTCTTC.